This TCR beta chain was observed in a study of regulatory T cells in long-lasting Graves disease. Time point of the sample: newly diagnosed GD, antithyroid drugs for less than 3 months. The authors made the TCR library using RNA they extracted from PBMCs. Assembly of TCR beta libraries relied on iRepertoire HTBI primers together with Arm-PCR of CDR3 regions. TCRdb recomputed calls from the multiplex PCR reads with MiXCR, one row per CDR3 protein. This table has 350,000 to 500,000 distinct CDR3 sequences, 12% to 15% appearing once. V lost 4 bases and J lost 5; bases outside the gene matches: 9. This CDR3 spans 15 amino acids. From germline, CDR1 is SGHAT and CDR2 FQNNGV. There are many counts of this clonotype. Another study also made use of these data, one on T cells in Graves' hyperthyroidism and ophthalmopathy.

The specimen comprised peripheral blood mononuclear cells (PBMCs), sampled at new diagnosis, from a patient treated with antithyroid drugs. The TCR originated in a woman aged 45-65 years with Graves disease. The V call is TRBV11-2, the J call TRBJ2-7; 9 nucleotides align to TRBD1. This CDR3 reads CASSSSQGALDEQYF. The CDR3 DNA reads as TGTGCCAGCAGCTCCTCACAGGGGGCGCTGGACGAGCAGTACTTC.